This is a list of T cell receptor beta chains from one sample in a study of cytomegalovirus exposure and HLA in healthy donors. Assay: immunoSEQ multiplex PCR; the TCRdb copy retains only in-frame clones and omits some. Here the sample spans around 150,000 clones, around 79% being singletons. The sample comprised PBMCs. Receptors originate from a human donor in good health. The CDR3 runs from the conserved cysteine through the conserved F or W. D genes are given only for firm matches. Size tells how often a clone was seen (once, few, many) or the class of an expanded clone, and some rows leave it out.

d_gene: TRBD1
j_gene: TRBJ1-1
v_gene: TRBV19
abundance: large
CDR3nt: TGTGCCAGTAGTGATCCGGGACAGGGTACGTGGACTGAAGCTTTCTTT
CDR3aa: CASSDPGQGTWTEAFF

d_gene: TRBD1
j_gene: TRBJ2-2
v_gene: TRBV15
abundance: NA
CDR3nt: TGTGCCACCAGCAGAGCTCAGGGGGCACGAAACACCGGGGAGCTGTTTTTT
CDR3aa: CATSRAQGARNTGELFF

d_gene: NA
j_gene: TRBJ1-5
v_gene: TRBV6-6
abundance: few
CDR3nt: TGTGCCAGCGCGCTTTCAGGGGACAATCAGCCCCAGCATTTT
CDR3aa: CASALSGDNQPQHF

d_gene: NA
j_gene: TRBJ2-3
v_gene: TRBV6-1
abundance: NA
CDR3nt: TGTGCCAGCAGTCAGATCAGGGATAGCACAGATACGCAGTATTTT
CDR3aa: CASSQIRDSTDTQYF

d_gene: NA
j_gene: TRBJ1-3
v_gene: TRBV2
abundance: few
CDR3nt: TGTGCCAGCAGGGGGCAGCTAGGATACTCTGGAAACACCATATATTTT
CDR3aa: CASRGQLGYSGNTIYF

d_gene: NA
j_gene: TRBJ1-1
v_gene: TRBV7-2
abundance: NA
CDR3nt: TGTGCCAGCAGCCTCGAGGGACTCTTGAACACTGAAGCTTTCTTT
CDR3aa: CASSLEGLLNTEAFF

d_gene: TRBD2
j_gene: TRBJ2-2
v_gene: TRBV28
abundance: NA
CDR3nt: TGTGCCATTGCGGGGGGAGGAACCGGATTGGGGGAGCTGTTTTTT
CDR3aa: CAIAGGGTGLGELFF

d_gene: NA
j_gene: TRBJ1-1
v_gene: TRBV5-1
abundance: few
CDR3nt: TGCGCCAGCAGCTCTCAGGGTTTCGGAACTGAAGCTTTCTTT
CDR3aa: CASSSQGFGTEAFF

d_gene: TRBD2
j_gene: TRBJ2-1
v_gene: TRBV29-1
abundance: NA
CDR3nt: TGCAGCGTTGGACTAGCGGGAGGAGATGAGCAGTTCTTC
CDR3aa: CSVGLAGGDEQFF

d_gene: NA
j_gene: TRBJ2-5
v_gene: TRBV7-9
abundance: few
CDR3nt: TGTGCCAGCAGTGCTTACAGGGCACAAGAGACCCAGTACTTC
CDR3aa: CASSAYRAQETQYF

d_gene: NA
j_gene: TRBJ2-1
v_gene: TRBV6-5
abundance: NA
CDR3nt: TGTGCCAGCAGTTACGTGGGAGTGTCCTACAATGAGCAGTTCTTC
CDR3aa: CASSYVGVSYNEQFF

d_gene: TRBD2
j_gene: TRBJ2-1
v_gene: TRBV10-1
abundance: NA
CDR3nt: TGCGCCAGCCAACTAGCGGGAGGTAGTGAGCAGTTCTTC
CDR3aa: CASQLAGGSEQFF

d_gene: NA
j_gene: TRBJ2-5
v_gene: TRBV19
abundance: NA
CDR3nt: TGTGCCAGTAGTATCAACGGGGACCAAGAGACCCAGTACTTC
CDR3aa: CASSINGDQETQYF

d_gene: NA
j_gene: TRBJ2-1
v_gene: TRBV7-3
abundance: NA
CDR3nt: TGTGCCAGCAGCTTAACCGAGTTAGCTCCCCGTGCTCATGAGCAGTTCTTC
CDR3aa: CASSLTELAPRAHEQFF

d_gene: NA
j_gene: TRBJ2-7
v_gene: TRBV4-2
abundance: NA
CDR3nt: TGTGCCAGCAGCCAAGGGGAGGAGGAGCAGTACTTC
CDR3aa: CASSQGEEEQYF

d_gene: NA
j_gene: TRBJ2-2
v_gene: TRBV5-6
abundance: few
CDR3nt: TGTGCCAGCAGCTTGTTATTCGGGGAGCTGTTTTTT
CDR3aa: CASSLLFGELFF

d_gene: NA
j_gene: TRBJ1-5
v_gene: TRBV7-9
abundance: NA
CDR3nt: TGTGCCAGCAACGCCGACAACAGCAATCAGCCCCAGCATTTT
CDR3aa: CASNADNSNQPQHF

d_gene: NA
j_gene: TRBJ2-7
v_gene: TRBV7-2
abundance: few
CDR3nt: TGTGCCAGCAGCGGTGGGCTTGTATACGAGCAGTACTTC
CDR3aa: CASSGGLVYEQYF

d_gene: TRBD1
j_gene: TRBJ2-7
v_gene: TRBV27
abundance: NA
CDR3nt: TGTGCCAGCAGTCCCCGGACAGGGACCGAGCAGTACTTC
CDR3aa: CASSPRTGTEQYF

d_gene: NA
j_gene: TRBJ1-1
v_gene: TRBV7-8
abundance: NA
CDR3nt: TGTGCCAGCAGCTTAAGCCTGAACACTGAAGCTTTCTTT
CDR3aa: CASSLSLNTEAFF

d_gene: NA
j_gene: TRBJ2-3
v_gene: TRBV14
abundance: NA
CDR3nt: TGTGCCAGCAGCCCCCCGGGTAGAAACACAGATACGCAGTATTTT
CDR3aa: CASSPPGRNTDTQYF

d_gene: NA
j_gene: TRBJ1-1
v_gene: TRBV15
abundance: NA
CDR3nt: TGTGCCACCAGCAGAGGGGGAGGCACTGAAGCTTTCTTT
CDR3aa: CATSRGGGTEAFF

d_gene: TRBD2
j_gene: TRBJ2-1
v_gene: TRBV7-8
abundance: NA
CDR3nt: TGTGCCAGCAGCTTACTACTAGCGGGAGGAATCGGTGAGCAGTTCTTC
CDR3aa: CASSLLLAGGIGEQFF

d_gene: TRBD1
j_gene: TRBJ1-2
v_gene: TRBV27
abundance: NA
CDR3nt: TGTGCCAGCAGTCTAAGACAGGGGGTTAACTATGGCTACACCTTC
CDR3aa: CASSLRQGVNYGYTF

d_gene: TRBD2
j_gene: TRBJ2-3
v_gene: TRBV5-3
abundance: few
CDR3nt: TGTGCCAGAAGCCTCGAGGGACTAGCGGGAGGGCAGGGTGTCACAGATACGCAGTATTTT
CDR3aa: CARSLEGLAGGQGVTDTQYF

d_gene: NA
j_gene: TRBJ2-1
v_gene: TRBV15
abundance: NA
CDR3nt: TGTGCCACCAGCCTGGGGGCTACCCACTACAATGAGCAGTTCTTC
CDR3aa: CATSLGATHYNEQFF

d_gene: NA
j_gene: TRBJ1-2
v_gene: TRBV2
abundance: NA
CDR3nt: TGTGCCAGCAGTAAGAACAGCTATGGCTACACCTTC
CDR3aa: CASSKNSYGYTF

d_gene: NA
j_gene: TRBJ2-1
v_gene: TRBV1
abundance: NA
CDR3nt: TGCACCAGCAGTGGTAGCGGGGAAACCTACAATGAGCAGTTCTTC
CDR3aa: CTSSGSGETYNEQFF

d_gene: TRBD2
j_gene: TRBJ2-1
v_gene: TRBV28
abundance: NA
CDR3nt: TGTGCCAGCAGTTTATCAGGCGGGAGGAATGAGCAGTTCTTC
CDR3aa: CASSLSGGRNEQFF

d_gene: TRBD2
j_gene: TRBJ2-1
v_gene: TRBV11-3
abundance: NA
CDR3nt: TGTGCCAGCAGCCACCAGCGGGGTAGCTCCTACAATGAGCAGTTCTTC
CDR3aa: CASSHQRGSSYNEQFF

d_gene: NA
j_gene: TRBJ2-1
v_gene: TRBV10-2
abundance: NA
CDR3nt: TGCGCCAGCACCCGAGACACCTCAGGGGTTTGGAAGGATGAGCAGTTCTTC
CDR3aa: CASTRDTSGVWKDEQFF

d_gene: TRBD1
j_gene: TRBJ2-1
v_gene: TRBV29-1
abundance: NA
CDR3nt: TGCAGCGTTAGAGAGGGGGCGATAGGGGAGCAGTTCTTC
CDR3aa: CSVREGAIGEQFF

d_gene: NA
j_gene: TRBJ1-2
v_gene: TRBV15
abundance: NA
CDR3nt: TGTGCCACCAGCAGAGAGGGGGGTTTCGGCGATGGCTACACCTTC
CDR3aa: CATSREGGFGDGYTF

d_gene: TRBD1
j_gene: TRBJ1-5
v_gene: TRBV11-2
abundance: NA
CDR3nt: TGTGCCAGCAGCTTAGGGCGGGACAGATACAATCAGCCCCAGCATTTT
CDR3aa: CASSLGRDRYNQPQHF

d_gene: NA
j_gene: TRBJ2-7
v_gene: TRBV9
abundance: NA
CDR3nt: TGTGCCAGCAGCGCGACAGGCGGCGAGCAGTACTTC
CDR3aa: CASSATGGEQYF

d_gene: NA
j_gene: TRBJ2-1
v_gene: TRBV5-1
abundance: NA
CDR3nt: TGCGCCAGCAGCTTCCCCGGGACCTACAATGAGCAGTTCTTC
CDR3aa: CASSFPGTYNEQFF

d_gene: NA
j_gene: TRBJ1-2
v_gene: TRBV5-1
abundance: once
CDR3nt: TGCGCCAGCAGCTCGGGGGAATATGGCTACACCTTC
CDR3aa: CASSSGEYGYTF

d_gene: TRBD2
j_gene: TRBJ2-7
v_gene: TRBV2
abundance: NA
CDR3nt: TGTGCCAGCAGTGTTGAGCGGGGGGGCCTCATCGTCTACGAGCAGTACTTC
CDR3aa: CASSVERGGLIVYEQYF

d_gene: NA
j_gene: TRBJ1-5
v_gene: TRBV28
abundance: NA
CDR3nt: TGTGCCAGCAGGGGACCGCGGGGTAGCAATCAGCCCCAGCATTTT
CDR3aa: CASRGPRGSNQPQHF

d_gene: TRBD1
j_gene: TRBJ1-6
v_gene: TRBV6-1
abundance: NA
CDR3nt: TGTGCCAGCAGTGCAGGGACAGATAATTCACCCCTCCACTTT
CDR3aa: CASSAGTDNSPLHF

d_gene: TRBD1
j_gene: TRBJ1-1
v_gene: TRBV29-1
abundance: NA
CDR3nt: TGCAGCGTTGATAAACAGGGGGTGAACACTGAAGCTTTCTTT
CDR3aa: CSVDKQGVNTEAFF

d_gene: TRBD1
j_gene: TRBJ1-2
v_gene: TRBV5-6
abundance: NA
CDR3nt: TGTGCCAGCACCGATATGGACAGGGGGCAGGGCTACACCTTC
CDR3aa: CASTDMDRGQGYTF

d_gene: TRBD2
j_gene: TRBJ2-7
v_gene: TRBV11-2
abundance: few
CDR3nt: TGTGCCAGCAGCCGGACTAGCTCCTACGAGCAGTACTTC
CDR3aa: CASSRTSSYEQYF

d_gene: NA
j_gene: TRBJ1-1
v_gene: TRBV6-5
abundance: NA
CDR3nt: TGTGCCAGCAGTCCCACTCTGAACACTGAAGCTTTCTTT
CDR3aa: CASSPTLNTEAFF

d_gene: NA
j_gene: TRBJ1-1
v_gene: TRBV7-8
abundance: NA
CDR3nt: TGTGCCAGCAGCTCGAGGAGGTCTACCACTGAAGCTTTCTTT
CDR3aa: CASSSRRSTTEAFF

d_gene: NA
j_gene: TRBJ2-3
v_gene: TRBV25-1
abundance: NA
CDR3nt: TGTGCCAGCAGTTCAGCGACTAGTTTAACAGATACGCAGTATTTT
CDR3aa: CASSSATSLTDTQYF

d_gene: TRBD2
j_gene: TRBJ2-5
v_gene: TRBV5-1
abundance: NA
CDR3nt: TGCGCCAGCAGCACCCTGGGAGGAGCGGGGTCGGGAGAGACCCAGTACTTC
CDR3aa: CASSTLGGAGSGETQYF

d_gene: TRBD2
j_gene: TRBJ2-5
v_gene: TRBV5-1
abundance: NA
CDR3nt: TGCGCCAGCAGCCCAGACCCGCGGGGGGAGACCCAGTACTTC
CDR3aa: CASSPDPRGETQYF

d_gene: TRBD1
j_gene: TRBJ2-7
v_gene: TRBV6-5
abundance: NA
CDR3nt: TGTGCCAGCACTTTACGGACAGGGGGCGAGCAGTACTTC
CDR3aa: CASTLRTGGEQYF

d_gene: NA
j_gene: TRBJ2-5
v_gene: TRBV19
abundance: once
CDR3nt: TGTGCCAGTAGTACCAACAGGGAGGAGACCCAGTACTTC
CDR3aa: CASSTNREETQYF

d_gene: NA
j_gene: TRBJ2-1
v_gene: TRBV28
abundance: NA
CDR3nt: TGTGCCAGCAGTTCTCCGTCAGGGCCGTTTTACTCTAATGAGCAGTTCTTC
CDR3aa: CASSSPSGPFYSNEQFF

d_gene: TRBD1
j_gene: TRBJ1-2
v_gene: TRBV6-6
abundance: NA
CDR3nt: TGTGCCAGCAGTTACGATAAGAATAGACAGGGTCGTTGCCCCTTC
CDR3aa: CASSYDKNRQGRCPF

d_gene: NA
j_gene: TRBJ2-1
v_gene: TRBV6-1
abundance: NA
CDR3nt: TGTGCCAGCACCCCTAGCCCTTACAATGAGCAGTTCTTC
CDR3aa: CASTPSPYNEQFF

d_gene: TRBD2
j_gene: TRBJ2-4
v_gene: TRBV5-6
abundance: NA
CDR3nt: TGTGCCAGCGGAGAGACAGGGACCGGGACTAGCGGGACAAACATTCAGTACTTC
CDR3aa: CASGETGTGTSGTNIQYF

d_gene: NA
j_gene: TRBJ1-1
v_gene: TRBV9
abundance: NA
CDR3nt: TGTGCCAGCAGCGTAGGAGGGGGGGACACTGAAGCTTTCTTT
CDR3aa: CASSVGGGDTEAFF

d_gene: NA
j_gene: TRBJ1-6
v_gene: TRBV18
abundance: NA
CDR3nt: TGTGCCAGCTCTCCCGGGACACCCAATAATTCACCCCTCCACTTT
CDR3aa: CASSPGTPNNSPLHF

d_gene: TRBD2
j_gene: TRBJ2-7
v_gene: TRBV2
abundance: NA
CDR3nt: TGTGCCAGCAGTTCCCGACTAGCGGGGGCCCTGCGTACCGAGCAGTACTTC
CDR3aa: CASSSRLAGALRTEQYF

d_gene: TRBD2
j_gene: TRBJ2-1
v_gene: TRBV4-2
abundance: NA
CDR3nt: TGTGCCAGCTCCCGGACTAGCGGGAGAGGTGATGAGCAGTTCTTC
CDR3aa: CASSRTSGRGDEQFF